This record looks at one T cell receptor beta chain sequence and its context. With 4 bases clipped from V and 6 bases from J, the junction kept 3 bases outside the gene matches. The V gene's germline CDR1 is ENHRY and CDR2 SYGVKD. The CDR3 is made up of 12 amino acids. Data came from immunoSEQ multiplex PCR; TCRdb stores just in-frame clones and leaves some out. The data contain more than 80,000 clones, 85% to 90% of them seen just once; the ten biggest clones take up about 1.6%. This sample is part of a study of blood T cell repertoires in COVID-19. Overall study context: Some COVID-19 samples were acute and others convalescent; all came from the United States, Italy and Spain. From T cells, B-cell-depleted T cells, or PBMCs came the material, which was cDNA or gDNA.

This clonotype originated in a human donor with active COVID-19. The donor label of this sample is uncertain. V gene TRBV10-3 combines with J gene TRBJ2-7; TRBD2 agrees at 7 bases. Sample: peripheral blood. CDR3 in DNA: TGTGCCATCAGTGGGGAGGGGATCGAGCAGTACTTC. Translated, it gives CAISGEGIEQYF.